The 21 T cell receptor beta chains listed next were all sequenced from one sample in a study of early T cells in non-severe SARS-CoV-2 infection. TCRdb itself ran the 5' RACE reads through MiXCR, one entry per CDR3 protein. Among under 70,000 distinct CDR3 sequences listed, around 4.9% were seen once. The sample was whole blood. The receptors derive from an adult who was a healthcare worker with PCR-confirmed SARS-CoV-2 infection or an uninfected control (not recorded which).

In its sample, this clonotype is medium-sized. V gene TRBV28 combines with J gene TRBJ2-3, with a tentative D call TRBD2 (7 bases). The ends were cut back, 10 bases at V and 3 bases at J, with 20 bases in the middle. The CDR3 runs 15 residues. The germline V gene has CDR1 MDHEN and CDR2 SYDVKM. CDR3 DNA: TGTGCCATCTCACCCACGGGGGGCCTAACAGATACGCAGTATTTT. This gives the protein CAISPTGGLTDTQYF.

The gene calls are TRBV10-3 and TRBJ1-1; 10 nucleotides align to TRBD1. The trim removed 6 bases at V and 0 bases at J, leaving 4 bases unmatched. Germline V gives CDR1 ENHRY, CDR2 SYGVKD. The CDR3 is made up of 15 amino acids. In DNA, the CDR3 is TGTGCCATCAGGGACAGGGGGGGCATGAACACTGAAGCTTTCTTT. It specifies CAIRDRGGMNTEAFF.

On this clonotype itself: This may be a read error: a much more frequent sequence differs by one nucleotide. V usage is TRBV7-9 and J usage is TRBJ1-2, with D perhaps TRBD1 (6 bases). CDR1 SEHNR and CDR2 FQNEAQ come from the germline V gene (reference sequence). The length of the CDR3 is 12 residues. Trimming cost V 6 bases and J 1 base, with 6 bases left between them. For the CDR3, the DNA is TGTGCCAGCAGGGACAGTAACTATGGCTACACCTTC. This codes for CASRDSNYGYTF.

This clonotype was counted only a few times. The CDR3 DNA sequence: TGTGCCAGCAGTGTGACAGGGGGAGATAGCGTTAAGAATTCACCCCTCCACTTT. Its protein is CASSVTGGDSVKNSPLHF. J is TRBJ1-6 and V is TRBV6-6; 9 bases match TRBD1. This CDR3 is built from 18 residues. CDR1 and CDR2 from the germline V gene are MNHNY and SVGAGI (reference sequence). Trimming removed 5 bases from V and 7 bases from J; junction bases left unmatched: 15.

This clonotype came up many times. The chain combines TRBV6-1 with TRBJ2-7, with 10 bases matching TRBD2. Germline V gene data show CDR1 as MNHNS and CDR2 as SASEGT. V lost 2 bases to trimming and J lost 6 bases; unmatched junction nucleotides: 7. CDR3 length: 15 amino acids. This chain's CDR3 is CASSEMVAGGREQYF. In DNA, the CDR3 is TGTGCCAGCAGTGAAATGGTAGCGGGGGGTCGCGAGCAGTACTTC.

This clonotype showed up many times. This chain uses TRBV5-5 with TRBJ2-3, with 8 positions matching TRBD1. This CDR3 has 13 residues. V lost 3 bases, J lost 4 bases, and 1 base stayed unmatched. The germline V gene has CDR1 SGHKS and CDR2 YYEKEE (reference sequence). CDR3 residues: CASSWTGPDTQYF. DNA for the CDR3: TGTGCCAGCAGCTGGACAGGGCCAGATACGCAGTATTTT.

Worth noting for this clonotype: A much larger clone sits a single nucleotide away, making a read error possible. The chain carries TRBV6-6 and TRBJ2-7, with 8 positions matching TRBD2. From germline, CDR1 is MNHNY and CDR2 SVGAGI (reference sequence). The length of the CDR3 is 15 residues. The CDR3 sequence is CGSSYYTGGPHEQYF. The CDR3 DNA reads TGTGGCAGCAGTTACTACACGGGAGGGCCCCACGAGCAGTACTTC.

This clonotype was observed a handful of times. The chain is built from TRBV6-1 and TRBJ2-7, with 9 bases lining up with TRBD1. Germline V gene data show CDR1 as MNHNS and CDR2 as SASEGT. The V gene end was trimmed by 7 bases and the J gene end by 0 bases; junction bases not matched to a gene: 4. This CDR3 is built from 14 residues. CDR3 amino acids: CASTVTGGSYEQYF. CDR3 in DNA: TGTGCCAGCACCGTGACAGGGGGCTCCTACGAGCAGTACTTC.

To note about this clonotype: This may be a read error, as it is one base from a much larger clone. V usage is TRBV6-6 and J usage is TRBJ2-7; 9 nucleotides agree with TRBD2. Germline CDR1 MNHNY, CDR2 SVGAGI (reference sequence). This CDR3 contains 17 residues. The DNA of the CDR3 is TGTGCCGGCAGTTACTCTTCTAGCGGGGTCTCAGGATACGAGCAGTACTTC. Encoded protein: CAGSYSSSGVSGYEQYF.

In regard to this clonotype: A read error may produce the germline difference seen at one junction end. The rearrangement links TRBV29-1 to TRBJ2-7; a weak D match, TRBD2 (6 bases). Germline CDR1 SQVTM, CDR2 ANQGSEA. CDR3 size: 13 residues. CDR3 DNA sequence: TGCAGCGTTTTATCCACATATTCTAGCGAGGAGTACTTC. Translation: CSVLSTYSSEEYF.

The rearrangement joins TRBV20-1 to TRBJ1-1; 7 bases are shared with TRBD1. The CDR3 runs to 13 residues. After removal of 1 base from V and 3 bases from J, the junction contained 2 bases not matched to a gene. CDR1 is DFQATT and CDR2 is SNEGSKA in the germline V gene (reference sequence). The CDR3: CSARGQGDTEAFF. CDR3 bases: TGCAGTGCTAGAGGACAGGGTGACACTGAAGCTTTCTTT.

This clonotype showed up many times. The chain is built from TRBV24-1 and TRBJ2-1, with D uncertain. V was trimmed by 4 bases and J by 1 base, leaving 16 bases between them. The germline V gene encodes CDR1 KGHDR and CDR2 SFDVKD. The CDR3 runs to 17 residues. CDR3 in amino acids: CATSEDSRKGSYNEQFF. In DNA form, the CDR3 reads TGTGCCACCAGTGAGGATTCGCGCAAAGGGTCCTACAATGAGCAGTTCTTC.

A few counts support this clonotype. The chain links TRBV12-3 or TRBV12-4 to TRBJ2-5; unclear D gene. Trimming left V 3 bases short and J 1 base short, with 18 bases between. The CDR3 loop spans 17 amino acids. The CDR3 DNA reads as TGTGCCAGCAGTTTCGGTTTCTCCTTAAACCCCCAAGAGACCCAGTACTTC. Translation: CASSFGFSLNPQETQYF.

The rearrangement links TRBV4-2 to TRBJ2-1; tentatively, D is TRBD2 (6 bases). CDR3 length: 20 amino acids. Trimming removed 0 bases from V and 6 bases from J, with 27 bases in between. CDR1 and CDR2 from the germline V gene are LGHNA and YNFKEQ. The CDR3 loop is CASSQDPGGGMTGALNEQFF. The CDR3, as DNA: TGTGCCAGCAGCCAAGATCCTGGTGGGGGTATGACGGGAGCTCTCAATGAGCAGTTCTTC.

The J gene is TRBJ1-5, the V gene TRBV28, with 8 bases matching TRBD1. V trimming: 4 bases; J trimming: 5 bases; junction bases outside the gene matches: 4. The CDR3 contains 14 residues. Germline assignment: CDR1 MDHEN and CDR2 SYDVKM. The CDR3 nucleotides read TGTGCCAGCAGTTCCGGACAGGGAGATCAGCCCCAGCATTTT. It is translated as CASSSGQGDQPQHF.

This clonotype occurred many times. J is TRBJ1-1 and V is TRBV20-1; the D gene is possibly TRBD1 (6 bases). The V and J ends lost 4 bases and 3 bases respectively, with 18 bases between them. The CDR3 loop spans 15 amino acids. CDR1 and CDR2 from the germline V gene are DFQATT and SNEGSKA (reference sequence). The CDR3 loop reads CSAKDRRRGDTEAFF. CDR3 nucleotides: TGCAGTGCTAAAGACAGGCGGAGGGGCGACACTGAAGCTTTCTTT.

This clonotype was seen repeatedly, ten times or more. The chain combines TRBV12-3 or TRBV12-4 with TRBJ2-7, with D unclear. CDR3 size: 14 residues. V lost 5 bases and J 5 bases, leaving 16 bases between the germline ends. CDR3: CASSPSYSRHEQYF. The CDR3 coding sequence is TGTGCCAGCAGTCCCTCATACAGTCGCCACGAGCAGTACTTC.

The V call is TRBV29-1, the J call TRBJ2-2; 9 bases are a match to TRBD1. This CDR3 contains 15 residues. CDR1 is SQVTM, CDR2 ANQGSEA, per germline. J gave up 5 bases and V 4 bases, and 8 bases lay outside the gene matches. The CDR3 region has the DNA TGCAGCGTTGCGCCGATACAGGGGGCGACCGGGGAGCTGTTTTTT. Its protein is CSVAPIQGATGELFF.

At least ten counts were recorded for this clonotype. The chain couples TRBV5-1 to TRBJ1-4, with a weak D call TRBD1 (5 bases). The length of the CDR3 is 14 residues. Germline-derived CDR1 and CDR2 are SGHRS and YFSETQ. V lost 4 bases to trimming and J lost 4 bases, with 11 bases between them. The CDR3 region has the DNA TGCGCCAGCAGCCCGGGACGGATTAATGAAAAACTGTTTTTT. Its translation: CASSPGRINEKLFF.

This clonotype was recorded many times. The chain's CDR3 is CSASPGLAEETQYF. The DNA for the CDR3 is TGCAGTGCTAGTCCGGGACTAGCGGAAGAGACCCAGTACTTC. The chain is built from TRBV20-1 and TRBJ2-5; 11 positions match TRBD2. J was trimmed by 3 bases and V by 3 bases; bases with no gene match: 3. The V gene's germline CDR1 is DFQATT and CDR2 SNEGSKA (reference sequence). The CDR3 loop spans 14 amino acids.

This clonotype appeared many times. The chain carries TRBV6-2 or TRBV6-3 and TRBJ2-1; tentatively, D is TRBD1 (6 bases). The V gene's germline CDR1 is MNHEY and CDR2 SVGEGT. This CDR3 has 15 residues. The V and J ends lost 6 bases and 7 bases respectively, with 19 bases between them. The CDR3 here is CASRPPGTRVNEQFF. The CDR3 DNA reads TGTGCCAGCAGACCCCCCGGGACAAGAGTTAATGAGCAGTTCTTC.